This T cell receptor beta chain appears in the sequencing data of a study of blood T cell repertoires in COVID-19. Study in general: Sample material is recorded as cDNA or gDNA derived from T cells, B-cell-depleted T cells, or PBMCs.

Original processing notes: Reference gene primer amplification in the assay estimated nucleated cell counts. Assay used: immunoSEQ multiplex PCR; TCRdb lists only in-frame clones, some missing. The DNA was the basis for D and trimming; V, J and clone size are from that table. The sample holds around 250,000 clones, approximately 82% seen once. Germline V gene data show CDR1 as LGHNT and CDR2 as FRNRAP. V was cut by 3 bases and J by 4 bases, with 9 bases left in between. This CDR3 has 13 residues. Source material: peripheral blood. J is TRBJ1-1 and V is TRBV12-5; the D is unclear. This clonotype was sampled from a woman in her late teens or twenties with acute or convalescent COVID-19. The CDR3 sequence: CASGFGVGTEAFF. CDR3 sequence (DNA): TGTGCTAGTGGTTTTGGTGTCGGCACTGAAGCTTTCTTT.